These 15 T cell receptor beta chains came from one sample sequenced in a study of OX40 agonist ivuxolimab in advanced cancers. Clones were read by immunoSEQ multiplex PCR, and TCRdb kept only the in-frame ones, dropping some. The sample carries 25,000 to 35,000 clones, around 84% recorded once. The source material was CD4+ or CD8+ T cells sorted from blood, sampled in a trial of the OX40 agonist ivuxolimab. The receptors were sampled from an adult with an advanced solid tumor such as melanoma, head and neck, liver or kidney cancer.

This clone was recorded once. The rearrangement uses TRBV27 and TRBJ1-1; D not certain. CDR1 MNHEY and CDR2 SMNVEV come from the germline V gene (reference sequence). CDR3 length equals 13 residues. The V end was cut by 11 bases, the J end by 0 bases, with 13 bases between. Here the CDR3 reads CASSEWVNTEAFF. The CDR3 DNA reads as TGTGCCTCTAGCGAATGGGTGAACACTGAAGCTTTCTTT.

The chain recombines TRBV30 with TRBJ2-7; 7 bases fit TRBD2. The CDR3 has 15 amino acids. With 1 base clipped from V and 4 bases from J, the junction kept 10 bases outside the gene matches. Germline loops: CDR1 GTSNPN, CDR2 SVGIG (reference sequence). CDR3 sequence reads: CAWSAGLGGFYEQYF. DNA of the CDR3: TGTGCCTGGAGTGCTGGTTTGGGGGGGTTTTACGAGCAGTACTTC.

The gene calls are TRBV6-5 and TRBJ2-2; 8 bases align to TRBD2. J lost 1 base, V lost 9 bases, and 4 bases had no gene match. The CDR3 runs to 14 residues. Looked up from germline, CDR1 is MNHEY and CDR2 is SVGAGI. CDR3 amino acids: CASSGEGNTGELFF. CDR3 nucleotides: TGTGCCAGTAGCGGGGAGGGGAACACCGGGGAGCTGTTTTTT.

The CDR3 loop is CASSPPERGRGEQFF. The CDR3 DNA sequence: TGTGCCAGCAGCCCCCCCGAGCGGGGGCGGGGTGAGCAGTTCTTC. The V gene is TRBV7-9, the J gene TRBJ2-1, with 8 bases that match TRBD2. V was clipped by 5 bases and J by 9 bases; unmatched bases: 12. Germline CDR1 SEHNR, CDR2 FQNEAQ (reference sequence). The CDR3 sequence is 15 residues long.

This clone was counted once. The genes are TRBV29-1 and TRBJ2-3; 8 nucleotides agree with TRBD1. Trimming at V came to 7 bases and at J to 3 bases, leaving 3 bases not matched to a gene. The CDR3 length is 12 residues. Germline loops: CDR1 SQVTM, CDR2 ANQGSEA. CDR3 bases: TGCAGCGACCGGACAGGGACAGATACGCAGTATTTT. Residues: CSDRTGTDTQYF.

CDR3: CASSLGGTGELFF. In nucleotides, the CDR3 is TGCGCCAGCAGCTTGGGGGGTACCGGGGAGCTGTTTTTT. V and J are TRBV5-1 and TRBJ2-2; D is unresolved. CDR1 is SGHRS, CDR2 YFSETQ, per germline. The ends were cut back, 0 bases at V and 5 bases at J, with 5 bases in the middle. The CDR3 extends over 13 amino acids.

The gene calls are TRBV6-5 and TRBJ2-1; 10 bases fit TRBD2. The CDR3 is 16 residues long. Germline V gene sequence: CDR1 MNHEY, CDR2 SVGAGI. J lost 4 bases, V lost 0 bases, and 3 bases had no gene match. This chain's CDR3 is CASSYSSGRPYNEQFF. CDR3 nucleotide sequence: TGTGCCAGCAGTTACTCTAGCGGGAGGCCGTACAATGAGCAGTTCTTC.

The genes are TRBV29-1 and TRBJ1-2; 9 bases are shared with TRBD1. CDR3 size: 14 residues. Unmatched junction bases numbered 7, after V lost 0 bases and J lost 8 bases. The germline V gene encodes CDR1 SQVTM and CDR2 ANQGSEA. In nucleotides, the CDR3 is TGCAGCGTTGAAGATTGGGGGACAGGGAACGGCTACACCTTC. Translating it yields CSVEDWGTGNGYTF.

The chain couples TRBV28 to TRBJ1-2, with D hard to call. CDR3 length equals 11 residues. Germline-derived CDR1 and CDR2 are MDHEN and SYDVKM. V was pared by 6 bases and J by 1 base, with 3 bases between. The CDR3 loop reads CASSLNYGYTF. For the CDR3, the DNA is TGTGCCAGCAGCCTTAACTATGGCTACACCTTC.

This clone was seen only a few times. The genes are TRBV6-1 and TRBJ1-2; TRBD1 might be the D (5 bases). The CDR3 loop spans 14 amino acids. Germline loops: CDR1 MNHNS, CDR2 SASEGT. Deletions cut 1 base from V and 7 bases from J, with 13 bases between. The CDR3 protein is CASSEGTGIRGYTF. CDR3 sequence (DNA): TGTGCCAGCAGTGAAGGTACAGGCATCCGTGGCTACACCTTC.

The chain combines TRBV29-1 with TRBJ2-7, with TRBD1 matching over 8 bases. The CDR3 consists of 12 residues. Germline assignment: CDR1 SQVTM and CDR2 ANQGSEA. Losses at the gene ends were 6 bases for V and 3 bases for J; bases not matched to a gene: 4. CDR3 residues: CSVEDRDYEQYF. The CDR3, as DNA: TGCAGCGTCGAGGACAGGGACTACGAGCAGTACTTC.

The V gene is TRBV6-5, the J gene TRBJ2-5; 10 nucleotides line up with TRBD1. Germline lookup yields CDR1 MNHEY and CDR2 SVGAGI. The CDR3 contains 14 residues. V shed 0 bases, J shed 5 bases, and the junction held 0 bases outside the gene matches. This chain's CDR3 is CASSYSDRGETQYF. As DNA, the CDR3 is TGTGCCAGCAGTTACTCGGACAGGGGGGAGACCCAGTACTTC.

This clone was picked up a small number of times. The gene calls are TRBV29-1 and TRBJ2-2; D gene uncertain. Germline assignment: CDR1 SQVTM and CDR2 ANQGSEA. The CDR3 covers 11 residues. Trimming removed 7 bases from V and 7 bases from J, with 10 bases in between. The CDR3: CSAQWFGELFF. CDR3 nucleotides: TGCAGCGCCCAATGGTTCGGGGAGCTGTTTTTT.

CDR3 nucleotide sequence: TGTGCCAGTAGTATGGTGGCCGAGGTAGGCGAAAAACTGTTTTTT. This gives the protein CASSMVAEVGEKLFF. The chain couples TRBV19 to TRBJ1-4, with D unclear. Germline lookup yields CDR1 LNHDA and CDR2 SQIVND (reference sequence). V was cut by 3 bases and J by 8 bases, with 16 bases left in between. The CDR3 has 15 residues.

The gene calls are TRBV6-5 and TRBJ2-7; D gene uncertain. Between the trimmed V and J ends, which lost 2 bases and 3 bases, there was a span of 2 bases. This CDR3 has 11 residues. Germline CDR1 is MNHEY and CDR2 is SVGAGI. The CDR3 loop reads CASSYHYEQYF. The DNA of the CDR3 is TGTGCCAGCAGTTACCACTACGAGCAGTACTTC.